A selection of T cell receptor beta chains follows, all from one sample in a study of cytomegalovirus exposure and HLA in healthy donors. TCRdb keeps only in-frame clones here, not all; method: immunoSEQ multiplex PCR. The sample consists of 120,000 or so clones, over 60% of them appearing once. Sequenced material: PBMCs. These receptor sequences come from a man younger than 30 in good health and CMV-seronegative. CDR3s include the opening cysteine and the closing phenylalanine or tryptophan.

CDR3 protein: CASSTRQGAAGANVLTF
V gene: TRBV5-6
J gene: TRBJ2-6
CDR3 length: 17

CDR3 protein: CASSLDLSRGGDF
V gene: TRBV11-2
J gene: TRBJ1-2
CDR3 length: 13

CDR3 protein: CASSDYGAYGEKLFF
V gene: TRBV25-1
J gene: TRBJ1-4
CDR3 length: 15

CDR3 protein: CASSLSLLTVEPYEQYF
V gene: TRBV5-1
J gene: TRBJ2-7
CDR3 length: 17

CDR3 protein: CASWGGGRNEQYF
V gene: TRBV6-5
J gene: TRBJ2-7
CDR3 length: 13

CDR3 protein: CASSVDGAVGSPLHF
V gene: TRBV9
J gene: TRBJ1-6
CDR3 length: 15

CDR3 protein: CATGGEGYEQYF
V gene: TRBV15
J gene: TRBJ2-7
CDR3 length: 12

CDR3 protein: CASSLGGGKHNEQFF
V gene: TRBV11-2
J gene: TRBJ2-1
CDR3 length: 15

CDR3 protein: CASSVGLAGTQETQYF
V gene: TRBV9
J gene: TRBJ2-5
CDR3 length: 16

CDR3 protein: CASSPPQGSGNTDTQYF
V gene: TRBV28
J gene: TRBJ2-3
CDR3 length: 17

CDR3 protein: CASSESVETVDSSGANVLTF
V gene: TRBV10-2
J gene: TRBJ2-6
CDR3 length: 20

CDR3 protein: CASADRAGNEKLFF
V gene: TRBV7-9
J gene: TRBJ1-4
CDR3 length: 14

CDR3 protein: CASSLPGQGFDEQFF
V gene: TRBV28
J gene: TRBJ2-1
CDR3 length: 15

CDR3 protein: CATSGDGTGDSYEQYF
V gene: TRBV15
J gene: TRBJ2-7
CDR3 length: 16

CDR3 protein: CASSPQGRGLVPYEQYF
V gene: TRBV5-1
J gene: TRBJ2-7
CDR3 length: 17

CDR3 protein: CASSSVYSTGELFF
V gene: TRBV7-2
J gene: TRBJ2-2
CDR3 length: 14

CDR3 protein: CASRSSGSSFGELFF
V gene: TRBV5-1
J gene: TRBJ2-2
CDR3 length: 15

CDR3 protein: CASSLSGQGQETQYF
V gene: TRBV7-9
J gene: TRBJ2-5
CDR3 length: 15

CDR3 protein: CASSRGREPYNEQFF
V gene: TRBV27
J gene: TRBJ2-1
CDR3 length: 15

CDR3 protein: CASRPYGGGGDRDEQYF
V gene: TRBV7-3
J gene: TRBJ2-7
CDR3 length: 17

CDR3 protein: CASSPYRCEAFF
V gene: TRBV2
J gene: TRBJ1-1
CDR3 length: 12

CDR3 protein: CASSRKQGQWDNEQFF
V gene: TRBV4-2
J gene: TRBJ2-1
CDR3 length: 16

CDR3 protein: CASSQNSFGAASNQPQHF
V gene: TRBV4-2
J gene: TRBJ1-5
CDR3 length: 18

CDR3 protein: CASSLGQAGVDIQYF
V gene: TRBV7-9
J gene: TRBJ2-4
CDR3 length: 15

CDR3 protein: CASSPSIPGELFF
V gene: TRBV4-2
J gene: TRBJ2-2
CDR3 length: 13

CDR3 protein: CASTSGRKHEQFF
V gene: TRBV2
J gene: TRBJ2-1
CDR3 length: 13

CDR3 protein: CASSVSFGTSVFHEQYF
V gene: TRBV9
J gene: TRBJ2-7
CDR3 length: 17

CDR3 protein: CASSPGQGARGTEAFF
V gene: TRBV28
J gene: TRBJ1-1
CDR3 length: 16

CDR3 protein: CASSPNKGVGEAFF
V gene: TRBV18
J gene: TRBJ1-1
CDR3 length: 14

CDR3 protein: CASSQEYRATGELFF
V gene: TRBV4-1
J gene: TRBJ2-2
CDR3 length: 15

CDR3 protein: CASMVSGRGTGELFF
V gene: TRBV28
J gene: TRBJ2-2
CDR3 length: 15

CDR3 protein: CASSGGQAIGTEAFF
V gene: TRBV25-1
J gene: TRBJ1-1
CDR3 length: 15

CDR3 protein: CASSLVGVTGYTF
V gene: TRBV5-4
J gene: TRBJ1-2
CDR3 length: 13

CDR3 protein: CASNRIAGVGNNEQFF
V gene: TRBV5-1
J gene: TRBJ2-1
CDR3 length: 16

CDR3 protein: CASRLTKDSYEQYF
V gene: TRBV6-5
J gene: TRBJ2-7
CDR3 length: 14

CDR3 protein: CASSRGQGPMNTEAFF
V gene: TRBV4-2
J gene: TRBJ1-1
CDR3 length: 16

CDR3 protein: CAWSGDSLGNQPQHF
V gene: TRBV30
J gene: TRBJ1-5
CDR3 length: 15

CDR3 protein: CASSIDEERDSTDTQYF
V gene: TRBV19
J gene: TRBJ2-3
CDR3 length: 17

CDR3 protein: CASSLTGELFF
V gene: TRBV13
J gene: TRBJ2-2
CDR3 length: 11

CDR3 protein: CASGLAGADTQYF
V gene: TRBV4-3
J gene: TRBJ2-3
CDR3 length: 13

CDR3 protein: CASSTGAIQETQYF
V gene: TRBV7-7
J gene: TRBJ2-5
CDR3 length: 14

CDR3 protein: CASKASLSSDTQYF
V gene: TRBV2
J gene: TRBJ2-3
CDR3 length: 14

CDR3 protein: CASSQDPRDRGTDTQYF
V gene: TRBV4-1
J gene: TRBJ2-3
CDR3 length: 17

CDR3 protein: CASSFYRGAGSSPQHF
V gene: TRBV5-6
J gene: TRBJ1-5
CDR3 length: 16

CDR3 protein: CASSLDRALAGNNEQFF
V gene: TRBV11-3
J gene: TRBJ2-1
CDR3 length: 17

CDR3 protein: CASSDTNQPQHF
V gene: TRBV19
J gene: TRBJ1-5
CDR3 length: 12

CDR3 protein: CASGFLTSGRGSEQFF
V gene: TRBV12-5
J gene: TRBJ2-1
CDR3 length: 16

CDR3 protein: CASSAMTGGLETQYF
V gene: TRBV5-5
J gene: TRBJ2-5
CDR3 length: 15

CDR3 protein: CASKYRETYNEQFF
V gene: TRBV19
J gene: TRBJ2-1
CDR3 length: 14

CDR3 protein: CASSLVQGNSPLHF
V gene: TRBV7-2
J gene: TRBJ1-6
CDR3 length: 14

CDR3 protein: CASSHKQGTNPEAFF
V gene: TRBV4-3
J gene: TRBJ1-1
CDR3 length: 15

CDR3 protein: CASSYSASRQETQYF
V gene: TRBV6-5
J gene: TRBJ2-5
CDR3 length: 15

CDR3 protein: CSVMTAGSETQYF
V gene: TRBV29-1
J gene: TRBJ2-5
CDR3 length: 13

CDR3 protein: CASSSSDGPGELFF
V gene: TRBV11-3
J gene: -
CDR3 length: 14

CDR3 protein: CASSFRTGYNEQFF
V gene: TRBV11-2
J gene: TRBJ2-1
CDR3 length: 14